These T cell receptor beta chains were read from a single sample in a study of human T cells and chemical hapten exposure. MiXCR, run by TCRdb on the RACE reads, gives a single entry per CDR3 protein. Of about 350,000 distinct CDR3 sequences listed, about 6.9% are singletons. The sequences come from whole blood, collected in connection with sensitization to the hapten diphenylcyclopropenone (DPC). Receptors originate from a woman between 18 and 29 years old with alopecia areata. Some clones in this sample may be carry-over from other donors' samples. The CDR3 runs from the conserved cysteine through the conserved F or W. A D gene is named only where the DNA matches it firmly. Rows may omit the clone size; those that give it use once, few, many or a size class.

CASSPGQGRNSPLHF TGTGCCAGCTCACCAGGGCAGGGCCGGAATTCACCCCTCCACTTT TRBJ1-6 TRBV18 many -
CASMSTGSYNEQFF TGTGCCAGCATGTCGACAGGGTCCTACAATGAGCAGTTCTTC TRBJ2-1 TRBV3-1 - TRBD1
CASIGSVSSGNTIYF TGTGCCAGCATAGGTAGTGTCTCCTCTGGAAACACCATATATTTT TRBJ1-3 TRBV6-6 few -
CASSSPDSDRPEHGYTF TGTGCCAGCAGCTCTCCGGATTCGGACAGACCGGAGCATGGCTACACCTTC TRBJ1-2 TRBV5-4 few -
CASSATGGPYEQYF TGTGCCAGCAGCGCAACCGGGGGGCCCTACGAGCAGTACTTC TRBJ2-7 TRBV9 many -
CASSQNRGGNNEQFF TGTGCCAGCAGCCAAAATCGGGGGGGGAACAATGAGCAGTTCTTC TRBJ2-1 TRBV6-1 many TRBD2
CASSNSPWRGGYNEQFF TGTGCCAGCAGTAACTCTCCCTGGAGGGGGGGTTACAATGAGCAGTTCTTC TRBJ2-1 TRBV6-2/TRBV6-3 - -
CASSLLGPQETQYF TGTGCCAGCAGCTTGTTGGGGCCCCAAGAGACCCAGTACTTC TRBJ2-5 TRBV7-9 - -
CASSPRLDRAPQPQHF TGCGCCAGCAGCCCCCGGCTAGACAGGGCACCCCAGCCCCAGCATTTT TRBJ1-5 TRBV4-3 - TRBD1
CASSLVGTVNTEAFF TGCGCCAGCAGCTTGGTTGGGACAGTGAACACTGAAGCTTTCTTT TRBJ1-1 TRBV5-1 few TRBD1
CSARTPGTNEQYF TGCAGTGCCCGGACACCGGGGACCAACGAGCAGTACTTC TRBJ2-7 TRBV20-1 few -
CASLALDIWGDTQYF TGTGCCAGCTTAGCACTGGACATCTGGGGCGATACGCAGTATTTT TRBJ2-3 TRBV27 few -
CASSLDRQATGYTF TGTGCCAGCAGCCTCGACAGGCAGGCTACTGGCTACACCTTC TRBJ1-2 TRBV7-2 many -
CATSDLGPTENTEAFF TGTGCCACCAGTGATTTGGGACCCACAGAGAACACTGAAGCTTTCTTT TRBJ1-1 TRBV24-1 many -
CSARGTGAGGNTIYF TGCAGTGCTAGGGGGACAGGGGCAGGAGGAAACACCATATATTTT TRBJ1-3 TRBV20-1 many TRBD1
CASSARGRGDTEAFF TGTGCCAGCAGTGCACGTGGTCGGGGGGATACTGAAGCTTTCTTT TRBJ1-1 TRBV12-3/TRBV12-4 many -
CSAPSGPYNEQFF TGCAGTGCCCCTAGCGGGCCCTACAATGAGCAGTTCTTC TRBJ2-1 TRBV20-1 - TRBD2
CASSLNDAGELFF TGTGCCAGCAGTTTAAACGACGCCGGGGAGCTGTTTTTT TRBJ2-2 TRBV28 - -
CASRAPGEDGYTF TGTGCCAGCAGGGCCCCTGGCGAGGATGGCTACACCTTC TRBJ1-2 TRBV2 few -
CASSTGPRNQPQHF TGTGCCAGCAGCACGGGACCGCGCAATCAGCCCCAGCATTTT TRBJ1-5 TRBV13 few -
CASSLEQGGDNQPQHF TGTGCCAGCAGCTTGGAACAGGGAGGAGACAATCAGCCCCAGCATTTT TRBJ1-5 TRBV7-8 - -
CASSLRGTEQYF TGTGCCAGCAGTTTGCGTGGGACCGAGCAGTACTTC TRBJ2-7 TRBV28 few -
CASSFQQETQYF TGCGCCAGCAGCTTCCAACAAGAGACCCAGTACTTC TRBJ2-5 TRBV5-1 few -
CASSLRGASGETQYF TGTGCCAGCAGCTTACGGGGGGCGAGCGGAGAGACCCAGTACTTC TRBJ2-5 TRBV11-2 - -
CASSQGPGDQPQHF TGCGCCAGCAGCCAAGGGCCGGGAGATCAGCCCCAGCATTTT TRBJ1-5 TRBV4-1 many -
CASSLRGQPNSNQPQHF TGTGCCAGCAGTTTACGAGGACAGCCAAATAGCAATCAGCCCCAGCATTTT TRBJ1-5 TRBV6-2/TRBV6-3 few -
CASSQTGTIYGYTF TGCGCCAGCAGCCAGACCGGGACGATCTATGGCTACACCTTC TRBJ1-2 TRBV4-3 once -
CASSADGQYGYTF TGTGCCAGCAGCGCGGACGGACAATATGGCTACACCTTC TRBJ1-2 TRBV7-3 few -
CASSSPRGYTEAFF TGTGCCAGCAGCTCCCCCCGGGGTTACACTGAAGCTTTCTTT TRBJ1-1 TRBV7-2 many -
CASSLRGGGTPNSPLHF TGTGCCAGCAGTTTGCGTGGCGGGGGGACTCCCAATTCACCCCTCCACTTT TRBJ1-6 TRBV12-3/TRBV12-4 many -
CASSGNYNEQFF TGTGCCAGCAGTGGAAACTACAATGAGCAGTTCTTC TRBJ2-1 TRBV28 - -
CASSGRQGMETQYF TGTGCCAGCAGCGGACGACAGGGCATGGAGACCCAGTACTTC TRBJ2-5 TRBV7-2 - TRBD1
CASSQDRRTNEKLFF TGCGCCAGCAGCCAAGATAGGAGAACAAATGAAAAACTGTTTTTT TRBJ1-4 TRBV4-3 many -
CASTSQLDTQYF TGTGCCAGCACTAGCCAACTCGATACGCAGTATTTT TRBJ2-3 TRBV12-3/TRBV12-4 many -
CATSDRTALGQYF TGTGCCACCAGTGACCGGACAGCTTTGGGGCAGTACTTC TRBJ2-7 TRBV24-1 - -
CASSLGHLTDTQYF TGTGCCAGCAGCTTGGGACACCTGACTGATACGCAGTATTTT TRBJ2-3 TRBV11-3 many -
CASSAGGSSSGANVLTF TGTGCCAGTAGCGCAGGGGGGTCTAGCTCTGGGGCCAACGTCCTGACTTTC TRBJ2-6 TRBV19 few -
CSVQEFGPGNEKLFF - TRBJ1-4 TRBV29-1 many -
CSAKQGAGNYGYTF TGCAGTGCTAAACAGGGGGCGGGGAACTATGGCTACACCTTC TRBJ1-2 TRBV20-1 many TRBD1